This T cell receptor (beta chain) came from a study of PD-1 blockade in mismatch repair-deficient tumors. Study-level points and caveats: Tumor-resident clones, often absent from pretreatment blood, expanded after pembrolizumab and then contracted.

This clone was counted a few times. What it binds is not known. Germline V gene data show CDR1 as SGHVS and CDR2 as FQNEAQ. The ends were cut back, 1 base at V and 5 bases at J, with 9 bases in the middle. This CDR3 has 13 residues. PCR or immunohistochemistry showed mismatch repair deficiency in every enrolled patient. TCRs were sequenced from a few patients responding to pembrolizumab. The repertoire was sequenced with immunoSEQ multiplex PCR; TCRdb's copy has only in-frame clones and lacks some. This table holds more than 15,000 clones, about 80% found once. The source material was PBMCs, sampled 4 weeks after starting pembrolizumab. The origin of this receptor is an adult with mismatch repair-deficient cancer. The chain is built from TRBV7-8 and TRBJ2-7, with D perhaps matching TRBD1 (5 bases). The CDR3 DNA reads TGTGCCAGCAGCTTAGTTCAGGGTGACGAGCAGTACTTC. This encodes CASSLVQGDEQYF.